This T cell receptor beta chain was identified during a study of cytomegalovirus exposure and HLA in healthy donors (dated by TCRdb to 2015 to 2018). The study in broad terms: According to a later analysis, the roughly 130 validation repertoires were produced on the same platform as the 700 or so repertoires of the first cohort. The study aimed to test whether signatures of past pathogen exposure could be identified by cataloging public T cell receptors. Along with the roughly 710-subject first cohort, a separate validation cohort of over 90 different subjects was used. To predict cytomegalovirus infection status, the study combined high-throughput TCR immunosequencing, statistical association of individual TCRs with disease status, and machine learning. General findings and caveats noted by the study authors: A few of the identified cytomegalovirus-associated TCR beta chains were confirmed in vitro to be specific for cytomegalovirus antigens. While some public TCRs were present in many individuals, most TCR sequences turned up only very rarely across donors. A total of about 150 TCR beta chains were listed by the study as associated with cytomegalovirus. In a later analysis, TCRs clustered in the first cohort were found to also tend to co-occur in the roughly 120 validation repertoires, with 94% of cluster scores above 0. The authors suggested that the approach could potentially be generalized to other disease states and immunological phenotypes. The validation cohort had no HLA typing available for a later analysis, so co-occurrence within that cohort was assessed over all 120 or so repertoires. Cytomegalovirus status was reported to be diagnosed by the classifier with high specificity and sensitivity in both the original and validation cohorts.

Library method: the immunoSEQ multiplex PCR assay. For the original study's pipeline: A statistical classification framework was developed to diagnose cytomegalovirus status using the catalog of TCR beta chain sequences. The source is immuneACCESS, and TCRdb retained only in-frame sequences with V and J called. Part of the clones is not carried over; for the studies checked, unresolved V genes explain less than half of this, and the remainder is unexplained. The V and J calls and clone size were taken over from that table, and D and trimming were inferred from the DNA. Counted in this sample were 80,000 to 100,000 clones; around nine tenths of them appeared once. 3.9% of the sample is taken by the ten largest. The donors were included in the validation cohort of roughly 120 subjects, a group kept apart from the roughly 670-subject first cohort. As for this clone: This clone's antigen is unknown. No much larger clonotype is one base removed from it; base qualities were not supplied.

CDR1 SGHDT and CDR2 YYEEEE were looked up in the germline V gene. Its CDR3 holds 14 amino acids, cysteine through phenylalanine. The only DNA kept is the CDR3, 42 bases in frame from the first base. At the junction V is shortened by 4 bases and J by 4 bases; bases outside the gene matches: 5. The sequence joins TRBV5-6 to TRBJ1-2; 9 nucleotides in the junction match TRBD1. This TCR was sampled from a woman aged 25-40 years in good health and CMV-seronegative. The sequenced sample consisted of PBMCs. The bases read TGTGCCAGCAGCCCCCCGGGACAGGGCTATGGCTACACCTTC. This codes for CASSPPGQGYGYTF.